This T cell receptor beta chain was sequenced for a study of T cells in Graves' hyperthyroidism and ophthalmopathy. Whole-study context: Peripheral blood was obtained at initial diagnosis, preceding any treatment.

Authors of the study amplified TCR beta CDR3 regions from RNA transcripts. Using the HTBI primer set, a first-round RT-PCR was run on the TCR CDR3. TCRdb reanalysed the multiplex PCR reads using MiXCR and keeps one entry per CDR3 protein. The repertoire holds about 100,000 distinct CDR3 sequences, roughly 15% seen once, with under 45% in the top ten. This clonotype showed up many times. Per germline, CDR1 SGHTA and CDR2 FQGNSA. V dropped 1 base and J dropped 2 bases, with 15 bases sitting between them. The CDR3 consists of 16 residues. Graves' hyperthyroidism qualified as stable when ophthalmopathy did not progress within 18 months. Newly diagnosed hyperthyroidism patients aged 18 to 65 years had disease lasting under 2 months. It was uncontrolled infection, other autoimmune disease, pregnancy or lactation that excluded patients.

The sequenced sample consisted of blood. The TCR comes from a woman aged 45-65 years with Graves' hyperthyroidism. This chain uses TRBV7-2 with TRBJ2-7; TRBD1 is a possible D gene (6 bases). The CDR3 nucleotides are TGTGCCAGCAGCTTAGGTTCCGGGACAACCACCTACGAGCAGTACGTC. Encoded protein: CASSLGSGTTTYEQYV.